This T cell receptor (beta chain) was recorded in a study of cytomegalovirus exposure and HLA in healthy donors (dated by TCRdb to 2015 to 2018). As for the study more broadly: The approximately 710 repertoires of the first cohort and the roughly 110 validation repertoires were produced on the same platform, according to a later analysis. Along with the approximately 620-subject first cohort, a separate validation cohort of roughly 110 different subjects was used. To predict cytomegalovirus infection status, the study brought together high-throughput TCR immunosequencing, statistical association of individual TCRs with disease status, and machine learning. The study aimed to test whether signatures of past pathogen exposure could be identified by cataloging public T cell receptors. The paper as a whole reports these results and caveats: The authors suggested that the approach could potentially be extended to other disease states and immunological phenotypes. In vitro tests confirmed that a few of the cytomegalovirus-associated TCR beta chains recognize cytomegalovirus antigens. A total of fewer than 200 TCR beta chains were listed by the study as associated with cytomegalovirus. In both the original and validation cohorts, the classifier was reported to diagnose cytomegalovirus status with high specificity and sensitivity. Most TCR sequences were seen in very few donors, while some public TCRs were found in many individuals. Subsequent analysis determined that TCRs grouped into clusters in the first cohort also showed a tendency toward co-occurrence across the roughly 120 validation repertoires, and about 93% of cluster scores exceeded 0. A later analysis had no HLA typing for the validation cohort, so co-occurrence there was scored across all 120 repertoires.

The CDR3 contains 13 residues, cysteine and phenylalanine counted. The DNA shown is the 39-base CDR3, in frame from base 1. From the germline V gene, CDR1 is SQVTM and CDR2 is ANQGSEA. The V end loses 6 bases and the J end loses 5 bases, and a stretch of 17 bases separates them. As regards this clone: Its antigen remains undetermined. Base qualities are not provided; no much larger clone lies one nucleotide away.

The library relied on the immunoSEQ multiplex PCR assay. On the study's bioinformatics: To diagnose cytomegalovirus status from the catalog of TCR beta chain sequences, a statistical classification framework was built. TCRdb retrieved this table from immuneACCESS and kept in-frame rearrangements only. Not all clones are present; in checked studies, unresolved V genes account for under half, and no reason is known for the remainder. V and J calls and clone size are copied from that table; D and trimming were computed from the DNA. The sample data list some 190,000 clones, and about nine tenths of these were observed just once. 7.2% of the sample belongs to the ten largest clones. Separate from the approximately 700-subject first cohort, the validation cohort of 90 to 150 subjects was the group to which the donors belonged.

The rearrangement combines TRBV29-1 with TRBJ2-7; the D gene is possibly TRBD1 or TRBD2, each agreeing over 6 bases. What was sequenced was PBMCs. The TCR sequence derives from a young man in good health and CMV-seropositive. The CDR3 protein: CSVGGGGSNEQYF. The bases read TGCAGCGTCGGAGGAGGGGGAAGCAACGAGCAGTACTTC.